In this sample, the clone carrying this T cell receptor (beta chain) turned up once. The data were obtained in a study of blood T cell repertoires in COVID-19. Study summary: Acute and convalescent COVID-19 specimens originated in the United States, Italy and Spain. Sample material is recorded as cDNA or gDNA derived from T cells, B-cell-depleted T cells, or PBMCs.

TCRdb's table, derived via immunoSEQ multiplex PCR, lists solely in-frame clones and lacks some. The sample carries 400,000 to 500,000 clones, around nine tenths recorded once. Cohort placement rested on clinical history that participants reported themselves. In the 2 weeks before study entry, exposed participants met a COVID-19 case, which was PCR-confirmed or clinician-diagnosed. Germline loops: CDR1 GTSNPN, CDR2 SVGIG (reference sequence). The germline V and J ends were trimmed by 0 bases and 8 bases, with 7 bases remaining between them. This CDR3 region has 11 residues. J is TRBJ1-1 and V is TRBV30; D not resolved. Sequencing used PBMCs or T cells enriched from blood (not recorded which). The source of this sequence is a woman under 30 who had been exposed to COVID-19. CDR3 sequence (DNA): TGTGCCTGGAGTGTGAGAGTAGAAGCTTTCTTT. This gives the protein CAWSVRVEAFF.